The source of this T cell receptor beta chain is a study of neurological immune-mediated disorders. Time point defined: longitudinal time-point 1 (baseline). The unsorted libraries were produced from 2 million PBMCs held at -80 C. The cDNA was produced through 5'RACE with 10-nucleotide random UMIs. A single run covered 15-18 subjects with over 180 million TCR-beta sequences. TCRdb processed the 5' RACE reads anew with MiXCR; each CDR3 protein has one entry. The sample has approximately 70,000 distinct CDR3 sequences; roughly a tenth are singletons. Study conclusions and caveats: CDR3 amino acid sequences found in expanded clones were never shared across subjects, suggesting private repertoires in all groups.

This CDR3 has 14 residues. Trimming pared 0 bases from V and 6 bases from J, leaving 10 bases between. Per germline, CDR1 SGHRS and CDR2 YFSETQ. This clonotype was recorded many times. Its antigen is undetermined. The TCR sequence derives from a man aged 30 to 39 in good health. Sequencing input: PBMCs. The chain joins TRBV5-1 to TRBJ2-1; possibly TRBD2 for D (5 bases). The CDR3 loop is CASSLGAVGNEQFF. The CDR3 region has the DNA TGCGCCAGCAGCTTGGGAGCGGTCGGCAATGAGCAGTTCTTC.